This T cell receptor beta chain appears in the sequencing data of a study of blood T cells in healthy people across ages. Primed by a sample-barcoded 5' primer and a J-beta primer mix, a second PCR proceeded for 7 to 11 cycles. CDR3-containing paired-end reads numbering at least 2.5 million came from each sample. TCRdb recomputed calls from the 5' RACE reads with MiXCR, one row per CDR3 protein. The sample has some 1.4 million distinct CDR3 sequences, 40% to 50% seen once. Points on this clonotype: What it binds is unknown. Given a much more abundant clone one base away, this may be a read error.

Study-wide points: Changes seen in expanded clonotypes were possibly confounded by donor CMV status left unknown. PBMCs left unsorted prevented a conclusive naive versus antigen-experienced comparison.

The CDR3 is made up of 12 amino acids. The V gene lost 0 bases and the J gene lost 10 bases, with 8 bases spanning the gap. Germline loops: CDR1 MNHEY, CDR2 SVGAGI. The sample comprised blood. This TCR derives from a woman aged 18-29 years in good health. This rearrangement joins TRBV6-5 to TRBJ2-3; a possible D gene is TRBD2 (5 bases). This chain's CDR3 is CASSYSGDAQYF. CDR3 bases: TGTGCCAGCAGTTACTCCGGGGATGCGCAGTATTTT.